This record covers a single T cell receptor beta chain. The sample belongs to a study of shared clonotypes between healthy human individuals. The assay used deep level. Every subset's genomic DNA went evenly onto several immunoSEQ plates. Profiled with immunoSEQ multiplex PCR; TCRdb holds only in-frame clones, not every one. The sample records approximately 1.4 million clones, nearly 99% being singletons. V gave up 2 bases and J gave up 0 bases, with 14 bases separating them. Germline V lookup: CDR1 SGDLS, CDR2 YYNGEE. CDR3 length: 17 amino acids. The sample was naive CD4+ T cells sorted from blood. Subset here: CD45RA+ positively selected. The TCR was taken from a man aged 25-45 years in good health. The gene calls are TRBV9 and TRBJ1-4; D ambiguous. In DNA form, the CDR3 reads TGTGCCAGCAGCGTGGGAACTCATATAGCAACTAATGAAAAACTGTTTTTT. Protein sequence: CASSVGTHIATNEKLFF.